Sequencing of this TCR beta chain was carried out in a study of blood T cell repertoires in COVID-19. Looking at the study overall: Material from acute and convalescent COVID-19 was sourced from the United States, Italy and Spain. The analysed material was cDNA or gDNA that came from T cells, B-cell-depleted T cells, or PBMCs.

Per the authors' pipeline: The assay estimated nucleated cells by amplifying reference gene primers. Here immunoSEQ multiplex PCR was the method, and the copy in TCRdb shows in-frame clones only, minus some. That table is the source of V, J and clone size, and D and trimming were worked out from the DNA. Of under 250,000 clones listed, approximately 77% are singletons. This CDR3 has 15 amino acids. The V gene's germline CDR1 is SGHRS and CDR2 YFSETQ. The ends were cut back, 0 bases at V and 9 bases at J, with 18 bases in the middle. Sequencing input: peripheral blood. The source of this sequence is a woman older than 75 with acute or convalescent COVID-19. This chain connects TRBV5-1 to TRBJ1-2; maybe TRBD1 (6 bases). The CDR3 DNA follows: TGCGCCAGCAGCTTGGATGGGGGCCGGATAGGGAGCTACACCTTC. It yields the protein CASSLDGGRIGSYTF.